This TCR beta chain was obtained from a study of blood T cell repertoires in COVID-19. Produced via immunoSEQ multiplex PCR; TCRdb's table is partial and in-frame only. The sample carries fewer than 400,000 clones, around 85% recorded once. Trimming stripped 5 bases from V and 10 bases from J, with 21 bases between. The CDR3 has 15 amino acids. CDR1 MNHEY and CDR2 SVGAGI come from the germline V gene. This sequence joins TRBV6-5 and TRBJ1-5, with D possibly being TRBD1 (5 bases). Sequencing was carried out using PBMCs or T cells enriched from blood (not recorded which). The receptor's source is a woman between 25 and 40 years old who had been exposed to COVID-19. The CDR3 sequence is CASSPTQGFELPQHF. The CDR3, as DNA: TGTGCCAGCAGTCCGACTCAGGGCTTCGAACTACCCCAGCATTTT.